Shown below are 22 T cell receptor beta chains from a single sample sequenced in a study of identical twins. TCRdb fed the 5' RACE reads into MiXCR, producing one record per CDR3 protein. The sample records around 250,000 distinct CDR3 sequences, roughly 13% being singletons. Separately, the same data were catalogued under a study of yellow fever vaccine responses in identical twins.

The sequenced material came from memory (CD45RO+) T cells sorted from blood. Source of these receptors: a young woman in good health.

In the case of this clonotype: The germline gene is not matched at one end of the junction; a read error may be the cause. J is TRBJ2-7 and V is TRBV5-6, with D possibly matching TRBD1 (6 bases). In germline, CDR1 is SGHDT, CDR2 YYEEEE. The length of the CDR3 is 16 residues. CDR3 residues: CAISLGLNRANYEQYF. For the CDR3, the DNA is TGTGCCATCAGCCTCGGGTTGAACAGGGCGAACTACGAGCAGTACTTC.

This clonotype was observed a few times. The chain combines TRBV5-1 with TRBJ1-2, with TRBD1 identical over 8 bases. Germline V CDR1 and CDR2: SGHRS, YFSETQ. This CDR3 is 15 amino acids long. The V segment lost 4 bases and the J segment 5 bases; nucleotides outside the gene matches: 10. The CDR3 DNA is TGCGCCAGCAGCAGGACGGGACAGGCGATTTATGGCTACACCTTC. Protein sequence: CASSRTGQAIYGYTF.

This clonotype appeared many times. The genes are TRBV9 and TRBJ2-5, with 12 bases matching TRBD2. The CDR3 consists of 17 residues. The V gene end was trimmed by 4 bases and the J gene end by 2 bases; junction bases not matched to a gene: 9. Germline V gene sequence: CDR1 SGDLS, CDR2 YYNGEE. CDR3 amino acids: CASSPGLAGGRQETQYF. The DNA for the CDR3 is TGTGCCAGCAGCCCTGGGCTAGCGGGGGGGAGACAAGAGACCCAGTACTTC.

The chain links TRBV28 to TRBJ2-3, with TRBD2 matching 8 bases. CDR3 length: 16 residues. J lost 0 bases, V lost 2 bases, and 4 bases had no gene match. Germline CDR1 MDHEN, CDR2 SYDVKM. CDR3 in amino acids: CASSLRSGVSTDTQYF. CDR3 bases: TGTGCCAGCAGTTTACGTAGCGGGGTTAGCACAGATACGCAGTATTTT.

This chain links TRBV6-2 or TRBV6-3 with TRBJ1-1, with 7 bases fitting TRBD1. The CDR3 loop spans 16 amino acids. Trimming removed 2 bases from V and 0 bases from J; junction bases left unmatched: 6. Germline lookup yields CDR1 MNHEY and CDR2 SVGEGT. The CDR3 is CASSYAPTGLNTEAFF. The CDR3 region has the DNA TGTGCCAGCAGTTACGCCCCGACAGGGTTGAACACTGAAGCTTTCTTT.

This clonotype was seen at least ten times. The rearrangement links TRBV28 to TRBJ1-1; D gene ambiguous. This CDR3 has 13 residues. The germline CDR1 and CDR2 sequences are MDHEN and SYDVKM. The V end was cut by 3 bases, the J end by 1 base, with 6 bases between. CDR3 sequence reads: CASSFRQNTEAFF. The CDR3 DNA follows: TGTGCCAGCAGTTTCCGACAGAACACTGAAGCTTTCTTT.

The J gene is TRBJ2-1, the V gene TRBV6-5, with 8 bases lining up with TRBD2. The CDR3 spans 13 residues. V lost 4 bases, J lost 13 bases, and 9 bases stayed unmatched. Germline assignment: CDR1 MNHEY and CDR2 SVGAGI. CDR3 loop: CASSSTSGLTQFF. DNA of the CDR3: TGTGCCAGCAGTTCCACTAGCGGACTAACACAGTTCTTC.

Only a few counts were recorded for this clonotype. The V call is TRBV5-5, the J call TRBJ2-5; D is possibly TRBD1 (6 bases). V was shortened by 4 bases and J by 2 bases, with 12 bases between the two germline ends. CDR1 is SGHKS and CDR2 is YYEKEE in the germline V gene (reference sequence). The CDR3 is made up of 14 amino acids. CDR3 nucleotides: TGTGCCAGCAGCCCCAAAGGGGGACAAGAGACCCAGTACTTC. Translated: CASSPKGGQETQYF.

V is TRBV7-9 and J is TRBJ2-7; a possible D gene is TRBD2 (6 bases). This CDR3 has 12 amino acids. Trimming stripped 8 bases from V and 0 bases from J, with 8 bases between. Germline CDR1 and CDR2: SEHNR and FQNEAQ (reference sequence). CDR3 DNA sequence: TGTGCCAGCGCCGGGAGCTCCTACGAGCAGTACTTC. Protein sequence: CASAGSSYEQYF.

This clonotype was counted between two and nine times. The chain has TRBV11-2 and TRBJ2-3, with 7 bases identical to TRBD2. Germline V gene data show CDR1 as SGHAT and CDR2 as FQNNGV. There are 18 residues in the CDR3. V dropped 0 bases and J dropped 4; count of bases not matched to a gene: 13. In DNA form, the CDR3 reads TGTGCCAGCAGCTTAGAAGGGGCAGCGGGGTTGGGCCCAGATACGCAGTATTTT. Translated, it gives CASSLEGAAGLGPDTQYF.

This clonotype was picked up a small number of times. The J gene is TRBJ2-1, the V gene TRBV30, with D uncertain. The CDR3 extends over 11 amino acids. With 4 bases removed from V and 0 bases from J, the gap between germline ends came to 1 base. In germline, CDR1 is GTSNPN, CDR2 SVGIG (reference sequence). As DNA, the CDR3 is TGTGCCTGGACCTCCTACAATGAGCAGTTCTTC. Protein product: CAWTSYNEQFF.

The chain couples TRBV10-3 to TRBJ2-7; a possible D gene is TRBD1 (6 bases). Trimming took off 0 bases at V and 3 bases at J, with 12 bases between the two ends. CDR1 and CDR2 (germline): ENHRY, SYGVKD. The length of the CDR3 is 15 residues. The CDR3 nucleotides read TGTGCCATCAGTGAGTCGGCAGGGGTCAGCTACGAGCAGTACTTC. Protein sequence: CAISESAGVSYEQYF.

The sample holds a few counts of this clonotype. The V and J genes are TRBV30 and TRBJ1-2; TRBD1 might be the D (5 bases). The V end was cut by 2 bases, the J end by 2 bases, with 9 bases between. The germline CDR1 and CDR2 sequences are GTSNPN and SVGIG (reference sequence). CDR3 length: 13 amino acids. DNA for the CDR3: TGTGCCTGGAGTAGCGGGGGAAACTATGGCTACACCTTC. Protein sequence: CAWSSGGNYGYTF.

This clonotype was counted ten times or more. V gene TRBV11-1 combines with J gene TRBJ2-3, with 11 nucleotides matching TRBD2. Germline loops: CDR1 SGHAT, CDR2 FQDESV (reference sequence). This CDR3 is built from 16 residues. V dropped 3 bases and J dropped 1; count of bases not matched to a gene: 3. The CDR3 loop reads CASSFLTSGGTDTQYF. The CDR3 DNA sequence: TGTGCCAGCAGCTTCCTGACTAGCGGGGGCACAGATACGCAGTATTTT.

The rearrangement joins TRBV9 to TRBJ2-5; D possibly corresponds to TRBD1 (5 bases). This CDR3 is built from 15 residues. V lost 0 bases, J lost 2 bases, and 11 bases lay in between. CDR1 is SGDLS, CDR2 YYNGEE, per germline. The CDR3, as DNA: TGTGCCAGCAGCGTAGCCCCAGGGAATCAAGAGACCCAGTACTTC. Encoded protein: CASSVAPGNQETQYF.

The chain recombines TRBV7-9 with TRBJ2-1; TRBD2 aligns across 11 bases. The germline V gene has CDR1 SEHNR and CDR2 FQNEAQ (reference sequence). The V segment lost 5 bases and the J segment 7 bases; nucleotides outside the gene matches: 7. This CDR3 contains 15 residues. CDR3 DNA: TGTGCCAGCAGCCCCCTCGGACTAGCGGGTAATGAGCAGTTCTTC. It codes for CASSPLGLAGNEQFF.

This clonotype has just one count. The chain uses TRBV7-9 and TRBJ2-2; 10 bases agree with TRBD1. Germline trimming cut 3 bases from V and 6 bases from J; bases unmatched to any gene: 7. Germline V CDR1 and CDR2: SEHNR, FQNEAQ (reference sequence). CDR3 size: 16 residues. CDR3: CASSFPGTGVPGELFF. In nucleotides, the CDR3 is TGTGCCAGCAGCTTCCCCGGGACAGGGGTTCCCGGGGAGCTGTTTTTT. The full variable domain, its missing parts supplied by reference TRBV7-9 and TRBJ2-2, is DTGVSQNPRHKITKRGQNVTFRCDPISEHNRLYWYRQTLGQGPEFLTYFQNEAQLEKSRLLSDRFSAERPKGSFSTLEIQRTEQGDSAMYLCASSFPGTGVPGELFFGEGSRLTVL.

V is TRBV5-1 and J is TRBJ2-3; possibly TRBD1 for D (5 bases). The CDR3 has 16 residues. Germline CDR1 reads SGHRS; CDR2 reads YFSETQ. V lost 0 bases to trimming and J lost 2 bases, with 13 bases between them. CDR3 protein: CASSLGAKGATDTQYF. In nucleotides, the CDR3 is TGCGCCAGCAGCTTGGGGGCCAAAGGGGCCACAGATACGCAGTATTTT.

This chain uses TRBV9 with TRBJ2-1; tentative D call: TRBD2 (5 bases). Germline lookup yields CDR1 SGDLS and CDR2 YYNGEE. The germline V and J ends were trimmed by 2 bases and 2 bases, with 11 bases remaining between them. The CDR3 spans 15 residues. The CDR3 loop is CASSVEGLTYNEQFF. For the CDR3, the DNA is TGTGCCAGCAGCGTCGAGGGCCTAACCTACAATGAGCAGTTCTTC.

This clonotype came up a few times. The genes are TRBV5-1 and TRBJ2-7; 8 bases agree with TRBD1. This CDR3 spans 15 amino acids. In germline, CDR1 is SGHRS, CDR2 YFSETQ. The ends lost 5 bases at V and 1 base at J; junction bases unmatched: 8. CDR3 nucleotides: TGCGCCAGCAGGCCTCCGGACAGGGATTCCTACGAGCAGTACTTC. This encodes CASRPPDRDSYEQYF.

CDR3 amino acids: CSVTDRVDQPQHF. CDR3 in DNA: TGCAGCGTAACCGACAGGGTAGATCAGCCCCAGCATTTT. The chain links TRBV29-1 to TRBJ1-5, with 7 positions matching TRBD1. After removal of 6 bases from V and 5 bases from J, the junction contained 7 bases not matched to a gene. Germline CDR1 reads SQVTM; CDR2 reads ANQGSEA. The CDR3 covers 13 residues.

The chain joins TRBV4-2 to TRBJ2-3; TRBD2 matches 7 bases. The CDR3 spans 14 residues. Losses at the gene ends were 4 bases for V and 5 bases for J; bases not matched to a gene: 6. Per the germline V gene, CDR1 is LGHNA and CDR2 is YNFKEQ. In nucleotides, the CDR3 is TGTGCCAGCAGCCGCCGGACGGGGGGAGATACGCAGTATTTT. Amino acid sequence: CASSRRTGGDTQYF.